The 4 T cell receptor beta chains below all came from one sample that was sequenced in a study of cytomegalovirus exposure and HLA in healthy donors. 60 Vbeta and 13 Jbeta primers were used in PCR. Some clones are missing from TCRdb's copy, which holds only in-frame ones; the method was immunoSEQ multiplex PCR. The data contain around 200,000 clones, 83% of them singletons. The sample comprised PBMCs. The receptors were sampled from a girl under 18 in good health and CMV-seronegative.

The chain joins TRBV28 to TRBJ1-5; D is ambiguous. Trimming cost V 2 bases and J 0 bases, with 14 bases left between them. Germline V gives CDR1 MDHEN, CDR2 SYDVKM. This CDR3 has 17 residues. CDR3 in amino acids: CASSLLQELISNQPQHF. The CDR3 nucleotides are TGTGCCAGCAGTTTACTCCAAGAACTAATTAGCAATCAGCCCCAGCATTTT.

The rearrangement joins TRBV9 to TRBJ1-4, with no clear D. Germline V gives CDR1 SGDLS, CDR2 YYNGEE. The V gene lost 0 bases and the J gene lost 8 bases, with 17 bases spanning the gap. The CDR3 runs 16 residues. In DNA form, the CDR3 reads TGTGCCAGCAGCGTAGCGGGTCGACCTGAGTTCGAAAAACTGTTTTTT. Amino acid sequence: CASSVAGRPEFEKLFF.

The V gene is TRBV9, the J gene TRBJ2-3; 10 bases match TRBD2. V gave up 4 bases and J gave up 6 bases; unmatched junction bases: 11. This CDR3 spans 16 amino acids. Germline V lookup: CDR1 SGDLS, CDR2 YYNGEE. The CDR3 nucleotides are TGTGCCAGCAGCCCAGCGGGGGGGCTTTGGGCCGATACGCAGTATTTT. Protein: CASSPAGGLWADTQYF.

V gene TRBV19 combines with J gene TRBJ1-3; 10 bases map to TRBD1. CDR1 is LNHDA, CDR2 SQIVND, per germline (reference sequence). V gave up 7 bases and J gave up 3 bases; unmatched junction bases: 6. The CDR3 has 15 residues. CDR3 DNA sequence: TGTGCCAGTACGGGACAGGGGTTGGTTGGAAACACCATATATTTT. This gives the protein CASTGQGLVGNTIYF. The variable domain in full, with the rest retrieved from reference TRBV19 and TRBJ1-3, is DGGITQSPKYLFRKEGQNVTLSCEQNLNHDAMYWYRQDPGQGLRLIYYSQIVNDFQKGDIAEGYSVSREKKESFPLTVTSAQKNPTAFYLCASTGQGLVGNTIYFGEGSWLTVV.